This T cell receptor (beta chain) was sequenced during a study of blood T cell repertoires in COVID-19. Background on the study: T cells, B-cell-depleted T cells, or PBMCs provided the cDNA or gDNA that served as material.

TCRdb's copy holds only in-frame clones and misses some; the assay was immunoSEQ multiplex PCR. The repertoire includes 15,000 to 17,000 clones, approximately 78% of them detected once, and about 20% sits in the top ten. The CDR3 covers 16 residues. The germline V gene has CDR1 SGDLS and CDR2 YYNGEE. The trim removed 4 bases at V and 4 bases at J, leaving 8 bases unmatched. The receptor comes from a man older than 75 with active or convalescent COVID-19. The chain employs TRBV9 and TRBJ2-2; 9 nucleotides match TRBD1. Sample: peripheral blood. CDR3 sequence (DNA): TGTGCCAGCAGCCCCCCCGGGACAGGGTTCACCGGGGAGCTGTTTTTT. It yields the protein CASSPPGTGFTGELFF.